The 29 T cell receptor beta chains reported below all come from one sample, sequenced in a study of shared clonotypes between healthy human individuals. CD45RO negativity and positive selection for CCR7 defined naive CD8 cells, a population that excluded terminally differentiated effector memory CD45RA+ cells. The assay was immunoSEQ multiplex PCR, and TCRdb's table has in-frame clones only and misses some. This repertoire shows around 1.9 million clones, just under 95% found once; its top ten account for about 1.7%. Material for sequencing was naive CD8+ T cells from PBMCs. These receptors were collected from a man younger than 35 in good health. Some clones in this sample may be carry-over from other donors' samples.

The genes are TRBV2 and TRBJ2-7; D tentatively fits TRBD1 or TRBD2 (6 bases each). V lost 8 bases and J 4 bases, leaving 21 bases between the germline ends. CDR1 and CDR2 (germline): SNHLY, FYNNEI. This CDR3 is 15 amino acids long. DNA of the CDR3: TGTGCCAGCGGAGGGGGAGAGGCGGGTGTGTACGAGCAGTACTTC. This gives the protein CASGGGEAGVYEQYF.

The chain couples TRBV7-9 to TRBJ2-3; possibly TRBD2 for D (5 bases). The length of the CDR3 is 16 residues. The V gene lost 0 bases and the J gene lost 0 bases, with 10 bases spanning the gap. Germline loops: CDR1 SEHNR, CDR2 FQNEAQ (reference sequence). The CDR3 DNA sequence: TGTGCCAGCAGCTTAGCCGGGATCCTTAGCACAGATACGCAGTATTTT. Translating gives CASSLAGILSTDTQYF.

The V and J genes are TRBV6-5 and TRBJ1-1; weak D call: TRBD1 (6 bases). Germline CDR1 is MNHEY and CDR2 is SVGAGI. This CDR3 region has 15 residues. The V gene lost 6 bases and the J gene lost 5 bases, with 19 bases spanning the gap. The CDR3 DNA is TGTGCCAGCAGCCACAGGGAGGGTAGTGGAACTGAAGCTTTCTTT. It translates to CASSHREGSGTEAFF.

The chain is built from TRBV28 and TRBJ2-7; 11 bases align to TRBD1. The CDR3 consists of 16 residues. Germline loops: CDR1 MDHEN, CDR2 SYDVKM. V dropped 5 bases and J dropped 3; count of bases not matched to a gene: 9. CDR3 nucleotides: TGTGCCAGCAGTCCCTCCGGACAGGGGGCAGACTACGAGCAGTACTTC. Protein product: CASSPSGQGADYEQYF.

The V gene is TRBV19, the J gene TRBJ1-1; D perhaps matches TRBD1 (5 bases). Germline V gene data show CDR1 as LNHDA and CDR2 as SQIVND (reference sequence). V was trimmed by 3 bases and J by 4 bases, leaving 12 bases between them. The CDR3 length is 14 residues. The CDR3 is CASSMAGPGTEAFF. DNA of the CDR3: TGTGCCAGTAGTATGGCAGGGCCAGGCACTGAAGCTTTCTTT.

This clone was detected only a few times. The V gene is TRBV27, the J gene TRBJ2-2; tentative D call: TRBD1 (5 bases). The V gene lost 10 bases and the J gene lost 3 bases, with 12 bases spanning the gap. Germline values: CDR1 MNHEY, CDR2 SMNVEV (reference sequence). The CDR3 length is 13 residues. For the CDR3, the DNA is TGTGCCACCCTTGGGGCGTACACCGGGGAGCTGTTTTTT. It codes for CATLGAYTGELFF.

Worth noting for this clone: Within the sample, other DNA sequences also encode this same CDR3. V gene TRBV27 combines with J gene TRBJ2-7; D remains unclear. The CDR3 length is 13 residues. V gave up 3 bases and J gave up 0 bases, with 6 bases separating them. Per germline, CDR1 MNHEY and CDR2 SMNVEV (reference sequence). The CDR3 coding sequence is TGTGCCAGCAGTTTCGGAACCTCCTACGAGCAGTACTTC. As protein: CASSFGTSYEQYF.

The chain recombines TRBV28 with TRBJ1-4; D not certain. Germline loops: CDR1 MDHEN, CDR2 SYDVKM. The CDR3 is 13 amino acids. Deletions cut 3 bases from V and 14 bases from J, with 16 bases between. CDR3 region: CASSFSGSIGLFF. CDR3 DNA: TGTGCCAGCAGTTTCAGTGGGTCAATTGGGCTGTTTTTT.

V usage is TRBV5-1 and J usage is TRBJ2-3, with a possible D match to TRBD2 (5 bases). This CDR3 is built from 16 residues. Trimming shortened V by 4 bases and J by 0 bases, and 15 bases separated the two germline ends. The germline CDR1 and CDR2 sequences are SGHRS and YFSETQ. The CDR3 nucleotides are TGCGCCAGCAGCCCTTGGAAGGCGGGTAGCACAGATACGCAGTATTTT. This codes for CASSPWKAGSTDTQYF.

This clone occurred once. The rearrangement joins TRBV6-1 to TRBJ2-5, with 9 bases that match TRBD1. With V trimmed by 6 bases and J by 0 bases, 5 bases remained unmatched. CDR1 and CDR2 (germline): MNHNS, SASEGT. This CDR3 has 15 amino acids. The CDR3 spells CASRHGTGYQETQYF. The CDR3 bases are TGTGCCAGCAGGCACGGGACAGGGTACCAAGAGACCCAGTACTTC.

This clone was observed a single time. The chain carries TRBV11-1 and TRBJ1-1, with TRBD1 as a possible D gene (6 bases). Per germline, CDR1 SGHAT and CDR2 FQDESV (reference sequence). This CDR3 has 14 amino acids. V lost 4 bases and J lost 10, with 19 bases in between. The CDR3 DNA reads TGTGCCAGCAGCTGGGAGACAGGATTACTTGGAGCTTTCTTT. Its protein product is CASSWETGLLGAFF. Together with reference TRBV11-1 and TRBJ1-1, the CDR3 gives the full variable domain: EAEVAQSPRYKITEKSQAVAFWCDPISGHATLYWYRQILGQGPELLVQFQDESVVDDSQLPKDRFSAERLKGVDSTLKIQPAELGDSAMYLCASSWETGLLGAFFGQGTRLTVV.

The CDR3 here is CASSDRGTQYF. The CDR3 bases are TGCGCCAGCAGTGATAGGGGGACCCAGTACTTC. The chain uses TRBV10-2 and TRBJ2-5; D may be TRBD1 (5 bases). There are 11 residues in the CDR3. Trimming cost V 3 bases and J 7 bases, with 6 bases left between them. Germline-derived CDR1 and CDR2 are WSHSY and SAAADI.

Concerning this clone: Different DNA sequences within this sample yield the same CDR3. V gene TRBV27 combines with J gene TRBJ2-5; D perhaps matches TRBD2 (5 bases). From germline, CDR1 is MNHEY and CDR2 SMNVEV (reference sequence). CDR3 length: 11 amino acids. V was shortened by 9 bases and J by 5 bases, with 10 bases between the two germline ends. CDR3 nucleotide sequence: TGTGCCAGTAAGCGCGGGGAGACCCAGTACTTC. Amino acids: CASKRGETQYF.

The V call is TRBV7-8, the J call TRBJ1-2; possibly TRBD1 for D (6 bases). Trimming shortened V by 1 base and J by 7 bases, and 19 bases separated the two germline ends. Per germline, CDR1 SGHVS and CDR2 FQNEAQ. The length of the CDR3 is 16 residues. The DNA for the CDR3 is TGTGCCAGCAGCTTAGATCCCGGGACATCTGCCCGTGGCTACACCTTC. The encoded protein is CASSLDPGTSARGYTF. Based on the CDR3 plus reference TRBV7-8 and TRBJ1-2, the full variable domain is GAGVSQSPRYKVAKRGQDVALRCDPISGHVSLFWYQQALGQGPEFLTYFQNEAQLDKSGLPSDRFFAERPEGSVSTLKIQRTQQEDSAVYLCASSLDPGTSARGYTFGSGTRLTVV.

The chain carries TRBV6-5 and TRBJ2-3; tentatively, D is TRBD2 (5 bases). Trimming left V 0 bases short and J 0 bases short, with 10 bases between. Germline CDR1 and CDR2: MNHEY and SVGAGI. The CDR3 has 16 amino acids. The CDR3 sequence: CASSYSGGRSTDTQYF. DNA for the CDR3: TGTGCCAGCAGTTACTCAGGCGGGCGGAGCACAGATACGCAGTATTTT.

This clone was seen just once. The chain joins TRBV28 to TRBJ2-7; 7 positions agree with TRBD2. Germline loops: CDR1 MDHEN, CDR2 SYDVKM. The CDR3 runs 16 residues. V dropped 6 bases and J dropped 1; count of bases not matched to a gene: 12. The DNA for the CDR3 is TGTGCCAGCAGCACCCTCCGAGCGGGGCTTTCCTACGAGCAGTACTTC. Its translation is CASSTLRAGLSYEQYF.

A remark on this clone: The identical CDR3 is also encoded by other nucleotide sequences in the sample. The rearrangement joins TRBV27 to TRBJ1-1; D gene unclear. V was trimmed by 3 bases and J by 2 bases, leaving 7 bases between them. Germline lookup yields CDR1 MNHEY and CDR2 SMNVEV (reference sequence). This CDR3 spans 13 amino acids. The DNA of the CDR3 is TGTGCCAGCAGTTTGGCCAGTAACACTGAAGCTTTCTTT. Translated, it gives CASSLASNTEAFF.

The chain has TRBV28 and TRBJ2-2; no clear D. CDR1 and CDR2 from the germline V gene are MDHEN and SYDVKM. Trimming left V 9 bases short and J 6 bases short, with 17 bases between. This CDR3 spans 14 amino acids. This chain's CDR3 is CASSPGRGAGELFF. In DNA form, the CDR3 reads TGTGCCAGTTCCCCGGGTCGAGGCGCCGGGGAGCTGTTTTTT.

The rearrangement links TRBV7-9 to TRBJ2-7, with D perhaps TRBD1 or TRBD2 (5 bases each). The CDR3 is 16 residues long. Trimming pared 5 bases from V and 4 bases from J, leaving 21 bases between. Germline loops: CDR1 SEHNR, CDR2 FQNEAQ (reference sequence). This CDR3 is CASSHRGILGRYEQYF. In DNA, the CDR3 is TGTGCCAGCAGCCATCGGGGCATTTTAGGGCGGTACGAGCAGTACTTC.

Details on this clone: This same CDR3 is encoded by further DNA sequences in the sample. CDR3 coding DNA: TGCGCCAGCAGCCAAGGGTCCGGTCCTGGAAACACCATATATTTT. This sequence encodes CASSQGSGPGNTIYF. The V call is TRBV4-3, the J call TRBJ1-3; D remains unclear. V was trimmed by 1 base and J by 2 bases, leaving 9 bases between them. This CDR3 region has 15 residues. Per germline, CDR1 LGHNA and CDR2 YSLEER.

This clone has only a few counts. The CDR3 loop is CASSQGDGNTEAFF. As DNA, the CDR3 is TGCGCCAGCAGCCAAGGGGACGGGAACACTGAAGCTTTCTTT. V is TRBV4-3 and J is TRBJ1-1; possible D gene TRBD1, 5 bases. Germline V gene sequence: CDR1 LGHNA, CDR2 YSLEER. The CDR3 extends over 14 amino acids. Trimming shortened V by 1 base and J by 1 base, and 7 bases separated the two germline ends.

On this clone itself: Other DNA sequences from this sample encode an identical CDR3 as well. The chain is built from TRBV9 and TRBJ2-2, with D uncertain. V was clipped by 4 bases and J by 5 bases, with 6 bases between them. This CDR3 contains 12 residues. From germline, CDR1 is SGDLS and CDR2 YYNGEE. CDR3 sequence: CASSLGTGELFF. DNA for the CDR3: TGTGCCAGCAGCCTAGGGACCGGGGAGCTGTTTTTT.

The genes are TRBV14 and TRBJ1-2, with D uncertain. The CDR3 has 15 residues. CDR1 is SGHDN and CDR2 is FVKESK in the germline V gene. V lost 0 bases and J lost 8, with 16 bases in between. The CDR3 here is CASSQDLRGLEGYTF. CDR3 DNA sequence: TGTGCCAGCAGCCAAGACTTGCGGGGATTGGAGGGCTACACCTTC.

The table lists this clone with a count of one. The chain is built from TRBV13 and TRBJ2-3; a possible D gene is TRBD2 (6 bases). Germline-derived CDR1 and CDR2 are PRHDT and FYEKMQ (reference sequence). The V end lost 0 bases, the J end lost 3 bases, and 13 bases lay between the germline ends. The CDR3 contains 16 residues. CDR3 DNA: TGTGCCAGCAGCTTAGGCCGGGGGTGGTCAACAGATACGCAGTATTTT. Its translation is CASSLGRGWSTDTQYF.

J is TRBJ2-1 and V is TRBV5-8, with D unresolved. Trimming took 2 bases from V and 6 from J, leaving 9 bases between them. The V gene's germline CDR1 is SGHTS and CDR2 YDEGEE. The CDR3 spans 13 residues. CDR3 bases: TGTGCCAGCAGCTTAAGAGATTCCAATGAGCAGTTCTTC. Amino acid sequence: CASSLRDSNEQFF.

In DNA, the CDR3 is TGTGCCAGCAGTTACTCGAGGGCCCGACACGAGCAGTACTTC. This translates into CASSYSRARHEQYF. J is TRBJ2-7 and V is TRBV6-5; the D gene is possibly TRBD2 (5 bases). Germline V lookup: CDR1 MNHEY, CDR2 SVGAGI. The CDR3 is 14 amino acids. V was clipped by 0 bases and J by 5 bases, with 11 bases between them.

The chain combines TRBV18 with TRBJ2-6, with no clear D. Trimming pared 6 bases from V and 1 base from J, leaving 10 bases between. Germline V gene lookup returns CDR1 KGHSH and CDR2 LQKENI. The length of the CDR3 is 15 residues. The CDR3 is CASSGSESGANVLTF. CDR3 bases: TGTGCCAGCTCGGGATCGGAGTCTGGGGCCAACGTCCTGACTTTC.

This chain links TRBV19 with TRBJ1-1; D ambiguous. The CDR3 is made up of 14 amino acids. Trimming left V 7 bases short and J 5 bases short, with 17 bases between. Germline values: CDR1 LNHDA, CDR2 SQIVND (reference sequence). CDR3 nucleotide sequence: TGTGCCAGTACCCCGAAAAGAGGAGGGACTGAAGCTTTCTTT. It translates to CASTPKRGGTEAFF.

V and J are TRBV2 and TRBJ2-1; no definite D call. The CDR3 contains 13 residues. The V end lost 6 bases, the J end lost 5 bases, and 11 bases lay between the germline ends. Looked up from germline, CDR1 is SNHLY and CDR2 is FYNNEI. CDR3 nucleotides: TGTGCCAGCAGCCCGACTTGGGACAATGAGCAGTTCTTC. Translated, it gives CASSPTWDNEQFF.